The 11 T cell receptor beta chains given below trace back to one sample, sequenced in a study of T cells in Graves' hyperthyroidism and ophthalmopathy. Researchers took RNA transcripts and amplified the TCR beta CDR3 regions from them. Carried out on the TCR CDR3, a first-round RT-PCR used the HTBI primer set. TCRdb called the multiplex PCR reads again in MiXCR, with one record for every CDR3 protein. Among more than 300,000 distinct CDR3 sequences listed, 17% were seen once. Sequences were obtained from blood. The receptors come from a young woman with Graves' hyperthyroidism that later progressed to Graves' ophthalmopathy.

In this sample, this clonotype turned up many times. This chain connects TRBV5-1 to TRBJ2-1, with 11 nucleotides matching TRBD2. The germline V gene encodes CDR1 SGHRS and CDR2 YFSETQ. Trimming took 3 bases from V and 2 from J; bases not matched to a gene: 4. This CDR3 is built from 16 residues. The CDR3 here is CASSWATSGAYNEQFF. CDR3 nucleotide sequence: TGCGCCAGCAGCTGGGCGACTAGCGGGGCCTACAATGAGCAGTTCTTC.

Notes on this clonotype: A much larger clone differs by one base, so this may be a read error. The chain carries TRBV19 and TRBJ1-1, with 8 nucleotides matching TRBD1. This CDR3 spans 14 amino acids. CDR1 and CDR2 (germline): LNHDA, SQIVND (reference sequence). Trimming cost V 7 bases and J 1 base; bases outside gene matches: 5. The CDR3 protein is CASTRQGTNTEAFF. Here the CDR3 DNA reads TGTGCCAGTACCCGACAGGGGACGAACACTGAAGCTTTCTTT.

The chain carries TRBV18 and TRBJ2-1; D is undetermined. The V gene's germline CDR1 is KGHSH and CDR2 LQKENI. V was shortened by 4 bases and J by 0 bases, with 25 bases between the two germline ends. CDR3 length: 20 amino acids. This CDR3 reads CASSHSGPEHFFDSYNEQFF. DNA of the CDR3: TGTGCCAGCTCACACTCCGGGCCGGAGCATTTTTTTGACTCCTACAATGAGCAGTTCTTC.

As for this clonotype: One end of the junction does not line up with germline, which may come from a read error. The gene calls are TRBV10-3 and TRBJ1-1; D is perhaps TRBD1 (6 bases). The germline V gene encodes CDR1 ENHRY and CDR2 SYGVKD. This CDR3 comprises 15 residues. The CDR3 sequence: CVISDWVRGYTEAFF. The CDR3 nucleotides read TGTGTCATCAGTGACTGGGTCAGGGGTTATACTGAAGCTTTCTTT.

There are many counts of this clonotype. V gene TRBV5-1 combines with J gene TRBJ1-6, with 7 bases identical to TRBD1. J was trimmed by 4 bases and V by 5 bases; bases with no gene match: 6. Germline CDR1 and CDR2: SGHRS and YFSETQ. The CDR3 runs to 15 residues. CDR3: CASRDDRVYNSPLHF. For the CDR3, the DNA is TGCGCCAGCAGAGACGACAGGGTTTATAATTCACCCCTCCACTTT.

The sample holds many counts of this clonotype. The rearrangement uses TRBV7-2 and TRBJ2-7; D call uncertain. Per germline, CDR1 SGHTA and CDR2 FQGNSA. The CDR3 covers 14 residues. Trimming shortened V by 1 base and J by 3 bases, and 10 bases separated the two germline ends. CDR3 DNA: TGTGCCAGCAGCTTAGGTGACATCAACTACGAGCAGTACTTC. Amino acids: CASSLGDINYEQYF. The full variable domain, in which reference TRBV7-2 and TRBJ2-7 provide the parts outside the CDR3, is GAGVSQSPSNKVTEKGKDVELRCDPISGHTALYWYRQSLGQGLEFLIYFQGNSAPDKSGLPSDRFSAERTGGSVSTLTIQRTQQEDSAVYLCASSLGDINYEQYFGPGTRLTVT.

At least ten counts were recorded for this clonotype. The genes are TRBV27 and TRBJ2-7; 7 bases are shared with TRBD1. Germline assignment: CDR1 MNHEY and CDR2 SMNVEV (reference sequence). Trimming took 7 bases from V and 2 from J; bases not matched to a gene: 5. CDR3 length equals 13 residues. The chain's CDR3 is CASKGTEAYEQYF. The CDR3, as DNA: TGTGCCAGCAAGGGGACAGAAGCCTACGAGCAGTACTTC.

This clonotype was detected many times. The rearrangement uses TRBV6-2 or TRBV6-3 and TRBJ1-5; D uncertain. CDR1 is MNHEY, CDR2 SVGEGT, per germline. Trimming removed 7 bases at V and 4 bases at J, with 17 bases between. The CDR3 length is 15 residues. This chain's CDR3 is CASNRPSEFNQPQHF. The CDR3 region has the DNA TGTGCCAGCAACCGCCCGTCGGAGTTTAATCAGCCCCAGCATTTT.

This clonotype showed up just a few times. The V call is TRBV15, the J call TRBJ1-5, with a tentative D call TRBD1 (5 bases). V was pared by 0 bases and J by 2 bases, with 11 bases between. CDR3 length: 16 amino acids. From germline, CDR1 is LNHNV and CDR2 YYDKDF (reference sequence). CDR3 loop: CATSRDRGAGNQPQHF. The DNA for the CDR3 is TGTGCCACCAGCAGAGATAGAGGGGCGGGCAATCAGCCCCAGCATTTT.

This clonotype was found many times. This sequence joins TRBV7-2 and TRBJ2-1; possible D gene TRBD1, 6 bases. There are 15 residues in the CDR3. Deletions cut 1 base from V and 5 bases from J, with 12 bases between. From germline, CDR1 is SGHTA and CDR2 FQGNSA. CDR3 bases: TGTGCCAGCAGCTTAGGACAGGTACGGAACAATGAGCAGTTCTTC. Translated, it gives CASSLGQVRNNEQFF.

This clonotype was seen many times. CDR3 protein: CASSLRGLASGRVPRDNEQFF. CDR3 DNA sequence: TGTGCCAGCAGCTTACGGGGGCTAGCTAGCGGGAGGGTCCCCCGGGACAATGAGCAGTTCTTC. This chain uses TRBV7-2 with TRBJ2-1; 12 bases map to TRBD2. The V gene's germline CDR1 is SGHTA and CDR2 FQGNSA. The CDR3 length is 21 residues. V gave up 2 bases and J gave up 5 bases; unmatched junction bases: 19.